A single T cell receptor beta chain is shown here with its context. Its specificity is not known. The authors ran a second PCR of roughly 6 to 12 cycles using a sample-barcoded 5' primer and a J-beta primer mix. TCRdb re-called the 5' RACE reads with MiXCR, one entry per CDR3 protein. This table has about 640,000 distinct CDR3 sequences, approximately 50% appearing once. The sample comes from a study of blood T cells in healthy people across ages. Study-wide results and caveats: Age showed a roughly linear inverse relationship with TCR beta diversity per million T cells. There was a strong correlation between TCR beta diversity and naive T cell percentage.

Per the germline V gene, CDR1 is SGHTS and CDR2 is YDEGEE. This CDR3 has 12 amino acids. The chain links TRBV5-8 to TRBJ2-5; D not certain. The DNA end lines up better with TRBJ2-7; the J call may be wrong. The sequenced sample consisted of blood. The TCR sequence derives from a man aged 55 to 70 in good health. The CDR3, as DNA: TGTGCCAGCAGACTCACCGACTACGAGCAGTACTTC. Translating gives CASRLTDYEQYF.